Below are 14 T cell receptor beta chains sequenced from a single sample in a study of Tregs in tolerant kidney transplant recipients. Produced via immunoSEQ multiplex PCR; TCRdb's table is partial and in-frame only. In the table there are 20,000 to 25,000 clones, about 84% of which are singletons. Recipients received nonmyeloablative bone marrow transplants from related graft donors, with transient mixed chimerism. The material sequenced was CD8+ T cells from blood (PBMCs), taken 6 months after the transplant. These receptors originate from a human patient who received a combined kidney and bone marrow transplant. A share of the T cells may be of graft donor origin.

This chain uses TRBV19 with TRBJ2-7; 7 bases align to TRBD1. The CDR3 consists of 14 residues. V trimming: 1 base; J trimming: 3 bases; junction bases outside the gene matches: 3. CDR1 LNHDA and CDR2 SQIVND come from the germline V gene (reference sequence). CDR3 protein: CASSIAPGGYEQYF. The DNA for the CDR3 is TGTGCCAGTAGTATAGCTCCAGGGGGCTACGAGCAGTACTTC.

The chain has TRBV4-1 and TRBJ2-5, with 8 bases lining up with TRBD1. The J call is doubtful: the DNA matches TRBJ2-7 better. The germline gives CDR1 MGHRA, CDR2 YSYEKL. This CDR3 is 13 amino acids long. CDR3 in DNA: TGCGCCAGCAGCCGGGACAGGTCCTACGAGCAGTACTTC. It encodes CASSRDRSYEQYF.

The rearrangement uses TRBV19 and TRBJ2-1, with TRBD2 identical over 13 bases. The CDR3 contains 15 residues. CDR1 is LNHDA, CDR2 SQIVND, per germline (reference sequence). V gave up 6 bases and J gave up 8 bases; unmatched junction bases: 7. CDR3 amino acids: CASSERTSGSDEQFF. DNA of the CDR3: TGTGCCAGTAGCGAACGGACTAGCGGGAGCGATGAGCAGTTCTTC. The full variable domain, with the rest looked up from reference TRBV19 and TRBJ2-1, is DGGITQSPKYLFRKEGQNVTLSCEQNLNHDAMYWYRQDPGQGLRLIYYSQIVNDFQKGDIAEGYSVSREKKESFPLTVTSAQKNPTAFYLCASSERTSGSDEQFFGPGTRLTVL.

The rearrangement links TRBV7-2 to TRBJ1-1; D ambiguous. V was clipped by 2 bases and J by 1 base, with 11 bases between them. Per germline, CDR1 SGHTA and CDR2 FQGNSA. CDR3 length: 15 residues. CDR3 loop: CASSLLAVENTEAFF. The CDR3 DNA reads as TGTGCCAGCAGCTTACTAGCAGTGGAGAACACTGAAGCTTTCTTT. The whole variable domain, remainder taken from reference TRBV7-2 and TRBJ1-1, is GAGVSQSPSNKVTEKGKDVELRCDPISGHTALYWYRQSLGQGLEFLIYFQGNSAPDKSGLPSDRFSAERTGGSVSTLTIQRTQQEDSAVYLCASSLLAVENTEAFFGQGTRLTVV.

The gene calls are TRBV4-3 and TRBJ2-1; 10 nucleotides line up with TRBD2. With V trimmed by 0 bases and J by 5 bases, 4 bases remained unmatched. The length of the CDR3 is 16 residues. The germline V gene encodes CDR1 LGHNA and CDR2 YSLEER. The CDR3 spells CASSQDSGLADNEQFF. The DNA of the CDR3 is TGCGCCAGCAGCCAAGATAGCGGACTAGCGGACAATGAGCAGTTCTTC.

This clone is medium-sized. The gene calls are TRBV9 and TRBJ1-2; 8 bases are a match to TRBD1. The CDR3 consists of 16 residues. V was pared by 0 bases and J by 4 bases, with 8 bases of the junction left unmatched. Germline values: CDR1 SGDLS, CDR2 YYNGEE. The CDR3 sequence is CASSVGQGNGGYGYTF. The DNA for the CDR3 is TGTGCCAGCAGCGTAGGACAGGGGAATGGGGGCTATGGCTACACCTTC. The full variable domain, rest sourced from reference TRBV9 and TRBJ1-2, is DSGVTQTPKHLITATGQRVTLRCSPRSGDLSVYWYQQSLDQGLQFLIQYYNGEERAKGNILERFSAQQFPDLHSELNLSSLELGDSALYFCASSVGQGNGGYGYTFGSGTRLTVV.

V usage is TRBV9 and J usage is TRBJ1-2, with 9 bases identical to TRBD1. V dropped 4 bases and J dropped 2; count of bases not matched to a gene: 6. CDR1 is SGDLS, CDR2 YYNGEE, per germline. CDR3 length equals 15 residues. The CDR3 sequence: CASSPTGTGNYGYTF. The CDR3 nucleotides are TGTGCCAGCAGCCCCACCGGGACAGGGAACTATGGCTACACCTTC. The complete variable domain, with remaining parts taken from reference TRBV9 and TRBJ1-2, reads DSGVTQTPKHLITATGQRVTLRCSPRSGDLSVYWYQQSLDQGLQFLIQYYNGEERAKGNILERFSAQQFPDLHSELNLSSLELGDSALYFCASSPTGTGNYGYTFGSGTRLTVV.

This chain joins TRBV7-9 and TRBJ1-2; tentatively, D is TRBD1 (6 bases). Trimming shortened V by 1 base and J by 6 bases, and 15 bases separated the two germline ends. Germline CDR1 SEHNR, CDR2 FQNEAQ (reference sequence). The CDR3 spans 15 residues. As DNA, the CDR3 is TGTGCCAGCAGCTTAGGTGGACAGTTGGTCGATGGCTACACCTTC. Protein: CASSLGGQLVDGYTF.

The gene calls are TRBV27 and TRBJ2-3; no definite D call. The ends were cut back, 4 bases at V and 4 bases at J, with 9 bases in the middle. Germline-derived CDR1 and CDR2 are MNHEY and SMNVEV (reference sequence). This CDR3 is 13 amino acids long. The CDR3 loop reads CASSSDAADTQYF. The DNA of the CDR3 is TGTGCCAGCAGTTCAGATGCGGCAGATACGCAGTATTTT.

This clone was counted only a few times. The chain uses TRBV7-9 and TRBJ1-4; a possible D gene is TRBD1 (6 bases). The CDR3 spans 15 residues. CDR1 and CDR2 (germline): SEHNR, FQNEAQ (reference sequence). V was trimmed by 3 bases and J by 6 bases, leaving 14 bases between them. The CDR3 reads CASSLGRGRDEKLFF. In nucleotides, the CDR3 is TGTGCCAGCAGCTTGGGAAGGGGGAGGGATGAAAAACTGTTTTTT. Combining the CDR3 with reference TRBV7-9 and TRBJ1-4 gives the whole variable domain DTGVSQNPRHKITKRGQNVTFRCDPISEHNRLYWYRQTLGQGPEFLTYFQNEAQLEKSRLLSDRFSAERPKGSFSTLEIQRTEQGDSAMYLCASSLGRGRDEKLFFGSGTQLSVL.

This chain joins TRBV19 and TRBJ2-1, with 12 bases that match TRBD2. V was pared by 6 bases and J by 7 bases, with 7 bases of the junction left unmatched. Germline V gene sequence: CDR1 LNHDA, CDR2 SQIVND (reference sequence). This CDR3 region has 15 residues. CDR3 residues: CASSRTSGILNEQFF. The CDR3 nucleotides read TGTGCCAGTAGCCGGACTAGCGGGATACTTAATGAGCAGTTCTTC. Together with reference TRBV19 and TRBJ2-1, the CDR3 gives the full variable domain: DGGITQSPKYLFRKEGQNVTLSCEQNLNHDAMYWYRQDPGQGLRLIYYSQIVNDFQKGDIAEGYSVSREKKESFPLTVTSAQKNPTAFYLCASSRTSGILNEQFFGPGTRLTVL.

The chain links TRBV14 to TRBJ2-1, with TRBD2 matching over 12 bases. The length of the CDR3 is 14 residues. V lost 4 bases to trimming and J lost 15 bases; unmatched junction nucleotides: 10. Per germline, CDR1 SGHDN and CDR2 FVKESK. As DNA, the CDR3 is TGTGCCAGCAGCCCGCGACTAGCGGGAGAGTCCCCGTTCTTC. This translates into CASSPRLAGESPFF.

The rearrangement links TRBV5-6 to TRBJ2-1, with 11 bases fitting TRBD1. Trimming took 0 bases from V and 2 from J; bases not matched to a gene: 7. CDR3 length: 18 amino acids. Germline lookup yields CDR1 SGHDT and CDR2 YYEEEE. Written as DNA, the CDR3 is TGTGCCAGCAGCTTGGCGGGCGGACAGGGGGCCCCCTACAATGAGCAGTTCTTC. Protein: CASSLAGGQGAPYNEQFF.

The gene calls are TRBV27 and TRBJ1-1, with a weak D call TRBD1 (5 bases). There are 15 residues in the CDR3. Deletions cut 5 bases from V and 0 bases from J, with 13 bases between. Germline V lookup: CDR1 MNHEY, CDR2 SMNVEV (reference sequence). CDR3 amino acids: CASSLGKGLNTEAFF. The CDR3 DNA is TGTGCCAGCAGTCTAGGTAAGGGGCTGAACACTGAAGCTTTCTTT.